These T cell receptor beta chains were read from a single sample in a study of T cells in Graves' hyperthyroidism and ophthalmopathy. A single record per CDR3 protein comes from TCRdb applying MiXCR to the multiplex PCR reads. This sample has fewer than 700,000 distinct CDR3 sequences; roughly a sixth occur once, and the top ten carry 15% to 20%. Sequenced sample: blood. All receptors derive from a young woman with Graves' ophthalmopathy. Both conserved end residues are part of each CDR3. The D gene is left open where the match is weak. Size is omitted from some rows. Given values are once, few, many or a class for expanded clones.

V	size	D	J	DNA	CDR3
TRBV5-5	many	-	TRBJ1-2	TGTGCCAGCAGCTTGGTCAGTTCAGTTGGGGCTACTAACTATGGCTACACCTTC	CASSLVSSVGATNYGYTF
TRBV28	many	-	TRBJ1-2	TGTGCCAGCAGTTCCAGGACAGTACCCTATGGCTACACCTTC	CASSSRTVPYGYTF
TRBV27	-	-	TRBJ2-2	TGTGCCAGCAGTTTTGGTACTTCAGGCTCCGGGGAGCTGTTTTTT	CASSFGTSGSGELFF
TRBV7-9	-	TRBD1	TRBJ2-7	TGTGCCAGCAGCGAGACAGGGGGCATTTCTTCCTACGAGCAGTACTTC	CASSETGGISSYEQYF
TRBV29-1	-	TRBD1	TRBJ1-2	TGCAGCGTTGAGGACAGGGTCAATACGGGCGGCTACACCTTC	CSVEDRVNTGGYTF
TRBV19	-	TRBD2	TRBJ2-2	TGTGCCAGTAGTATAGAGGGCGGGAGCAACACCGGGGAGCTGTTTTTT	CASSIEGGSNTGELFF
TRBV2	-	TRBD2	TRBJ2-3	TGTGCCAGCAGTCTTAGCGGGAGTGGCGAAGATACGCAGTATTTT	CASSLSGSGEDTQYF
TRBV11-2	few	-	TRBJ2-7	TGTGCCAGCAGCACCCAGCCCGCGGGATCCTACGAGCAGTACTTC	CASSTQPAGSYEQYF
TRBV19	-	TRBD1	TRBJ1-5	TGTGCCAGTGGTTCCTACAGGGGAACAAATCAGCCCCAGCATTTT	CASGSYRGTNQPQHF
TRBV7-6	many	-	TRBJ2-5	TGTGCCAGCAGCTTAGAACCGGGGAGCCAAGAGACCCAGTACTTC	CASSLEPGSQETQYF
TRBV9	-	TRBD2	TRBJ2-3	TGTGCCAGCAGCCTCGACGGGACTAGCAAGGCAGATACGCAGTATTTT	CASSLDGTSKADTQYF
TRBV6-1	-	-	TRBJ2-1	TGTGCCAGCAGTTCCCCCGGGGTGGGGTACAATGAGCAGTTCTTC	CASSSPGVGYNEQFF
TRBV15	-	TRBD1	TRBJ2-5	TGTGCCACCAGCAGATACAGGGGCAGCCAAGAGACCCAGTACTTC	CATSRYRGSQETQYF
TRBV2	many	TRBD1	TRBJ1-6	TGTGCCAGCAGCGATTCCGGGACAGGGGCTTCACCCCTCCACTTT	CASSDSGTGASPLHF